What follows are 8 T cell receptor beta chains derived from one specimen sequenced in a study of shared clonotypes between healthy human individuals. Measured with immunoSEQ multiplex PCR; TCRdb has only the in-frame clones, and not every one. The sample records about 510,000 clones, about 75% being singletons. The source material was PBMCs. The receptors derive from a woman aged 40 to 50 in good health. Some clones in this sample may be carry-over from other donors' samples.

The genes are TRBV30 and TRBJ1-1; a weak D match, TRBD1 (5 bases). V was pared by 3 bases and J by 0 bases, with 8 bases between. The germline CDR1 and CDR2 sequences are GTSNPN and SVGIG (reference sequence). The CDR3 consists of 13 residues. The CDR3 region has the DNA TGTGCCTGGAGGAAGGGGTTGAACACTGAAGCTTTCTTT. It translates to CAWRKGLNTEAFF.

The V and J genes are TRBV6-5 and TRBJ2-7; 9 bases line up with TRBD1. Looked up from germline, CDR1 is MNHEY and CDR2 is SVGAGI. V lost 2 bases, J lost 8 bases, and 13 bases stayed unmatched. The CDR3 consists of 16 residues. The CDR3 nucleotides read TGTGCCAGCAGTTACCCCTCCCGGGACAGGGAGGGACAGCAGTACTTC. As protein: CASSYPSRDREGQQYF.

The CDR3: CASSEFGSGNQPQHF. CDR3 nucleotides: TGTGCCAGCAGTGAATTTGGCAGTGGCAATCAGCCCCAGCATTTT. The rearrangement uses TRBV6-1 and TRBJ1-5; D ambiguous. V lost 2 bases, J lost 2 bases, and 10 bases lay in between. This CDR3 spans 15 amino acids. Germline V gives CDR1 MNHNS, CDR2 SASEGT.

The V and J genes are TRBV7-3 and TRBJ1-2; D possibly corresponds to TRBD1 (6 bases). Germline V gene data show CDR1 as SGHTA and CDR2 as FQGTGA. CDR3 length: 16 residues. V gave up 2 bases and J gave up 8 bases, with 21 bases separating them. The chain's CDR3 is CASSLGRIGGVGGYTF. The CDR3 nucleotides are TGTGCCAGCAGCTTAGGGAGAATAGGGGGAGTAGGAGGCTACACCTTC.

The chain links TRBV4-1 to TRBJ2-7; 7 nucleotides agree with TRBD1. CDR1 and CDR2 from the germline V gene are MGHRA and YSYEKL. With V trimmed by 4 bases and J by 4 bases, 4 bases remained unmatched. The CDR3 loop spans 13 amino acids. CDR3 sequence (DNA): TGCGCCAGCAGCCGCGACAGGGAATACGAGCAGTACTTC. Encoded protein: CASSRDREYEQYF.

This clone was seen ten or more times. The J gene is TRBJ2-3, the V gene TRBV4-1, with TRBD2 identical over 8 bases. CDR3 size: 17 residues. Germline-derived CDR1 and CDR2 are MGHRA and YSYEKL. The V and J ends lost 4 bases and 4 bases, in that order; junction bases with no gene match: 13. CDR3 sequence: CASSPRFGGGPADTQYF. CDR3 DNA sequence: TGCGCCAGCAGCCCTCGATTCGGGGGGGGCCCGGCAGATACGCAGTATTTT.

This clone showed up just a few times. The gene calls are TRBV6-1 and TRBJ1-1; 7 nucleotides align to TRBD1. The germline CDR1 and CDR2 sequences are MNHNS and SASEGT. This CDR3 has 13 amino acids. V lost 3 bases to trimming and J lost 6 bases; unmatched junction nucleotides: 4. The CDR3 loop is CASSERGLAEAFF. The CDR3 DNA follows: TGTGCCAGCAGTGAGAGGGGGCTGGCTGAAGCTTTCTTT.

This chain connects TRBV30 to TRBJ1-3; D is unresolved. Germline V gene sequence: CDR1 GTSNPN, CDR2 SVGIG (reference sequence). The V gene lost 0 bases and the J gene lost 2 bases, with 8 bases spanning the gap. This CDR3 has 14 amino acids. The CDR3 is CAWSVGEPGNTIYF. In nucleotides, the CDR3 is TGTGCCTGGAGTGTAGGAGAGCCTGGAAACACCATATATTTT.